Below, one TCR beta chain is given with its context. What it recognizes is unknown. This entry comes from a study of memory CD4+ T cells and cytomegalovirus serostatus. Study overall: This sample comes from healthy Belgian adults, fewer than 10 CMV seropositive, roughly 22 seronegative.

In the original analysis: Out-of-frame sequences were removed, leaving 2 million to 2.5 million distinct TCRbeta sequences. Using immunoSEQ multiplex PCR, the repertoire was profiled, and TCRdb retains in-frame clones only, with some absent. That table supplies the V and J calls and clone size; D and trimming were determined from the DNA. The sample holds tens of thousands of clones, 70% to 80% seen once. V was clipped by 5 bases and J by 1 base, with 8 bases between them. CDR1 LNHDA and CDR2 SQIVND come from the germline V gene (reference sequence). The CDR3 is 14 residues long. Findings and caveats of the study: About 40% of the roughly 160 known CMV-associated TCRbeta sequences appeared in CD4+ memory.

The sort gate was single viable CD3+CD4+CD8-CD45RO+ cells for memory CD4+ T cells. CMV serostatus came from serum IgG against pp150, pp28, p38, p52. The TCR sequence derives from an adult in good health and CMV-seropositive. Sequencing input: memory CD4+ T cells from blood. The gene calls are TRBV19 and TRBJ2-2; no reliable D call. The CDR3 is CASSPQVNTGELFF. The CDR3, as DNA: TGTGCCAGTAGTCCCCAGGTGAACACCGGGGAGCTGTTTTTT.